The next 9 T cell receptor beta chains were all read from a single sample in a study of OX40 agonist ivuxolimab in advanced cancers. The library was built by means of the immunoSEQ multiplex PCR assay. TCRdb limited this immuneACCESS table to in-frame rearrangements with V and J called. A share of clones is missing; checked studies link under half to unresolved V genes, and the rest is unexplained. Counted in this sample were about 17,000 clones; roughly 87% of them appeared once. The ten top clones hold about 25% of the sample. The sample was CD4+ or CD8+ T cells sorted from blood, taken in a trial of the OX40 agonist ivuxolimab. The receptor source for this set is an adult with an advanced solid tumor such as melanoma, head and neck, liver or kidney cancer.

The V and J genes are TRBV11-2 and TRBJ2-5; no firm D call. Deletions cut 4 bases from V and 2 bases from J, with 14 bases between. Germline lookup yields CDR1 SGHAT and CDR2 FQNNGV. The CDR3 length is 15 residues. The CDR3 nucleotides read TGTGCCAGCAGCTCATGGGCGGACCTTCAAGAGACCCAGTACTTC. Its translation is CASSSWADLQETQYF.

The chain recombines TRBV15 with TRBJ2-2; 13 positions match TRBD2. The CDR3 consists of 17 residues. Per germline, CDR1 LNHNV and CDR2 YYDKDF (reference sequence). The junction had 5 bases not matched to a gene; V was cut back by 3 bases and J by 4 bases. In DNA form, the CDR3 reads TGTGCCACCAGCAGGACTAGCGGGGGGCCGTTCACCGGGGAGCTGTTTTTT. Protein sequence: CATSRTSGGPFTGELFF.

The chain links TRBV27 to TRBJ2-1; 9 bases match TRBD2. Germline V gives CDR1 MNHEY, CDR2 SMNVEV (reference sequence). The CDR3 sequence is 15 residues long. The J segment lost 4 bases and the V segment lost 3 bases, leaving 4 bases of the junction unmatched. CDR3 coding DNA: TGTGCCAGCAGTTTTTTAGCGGGGGCTTACAATGAGCAGTTCTTC. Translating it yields CASSFLAGAYNEQFF.

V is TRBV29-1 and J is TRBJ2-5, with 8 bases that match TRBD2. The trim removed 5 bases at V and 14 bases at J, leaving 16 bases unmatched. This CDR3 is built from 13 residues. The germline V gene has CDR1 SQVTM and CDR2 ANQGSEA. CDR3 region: CSVPGDGGAADYF. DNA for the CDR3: TGCAGCGTTCCCGGGGACGGGGGGGCGGCTGACTACTTC.

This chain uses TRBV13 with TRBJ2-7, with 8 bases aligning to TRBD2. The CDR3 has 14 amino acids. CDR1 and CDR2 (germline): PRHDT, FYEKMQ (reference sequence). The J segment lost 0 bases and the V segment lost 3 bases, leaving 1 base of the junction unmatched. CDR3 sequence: CASSFGTSSYEQYF. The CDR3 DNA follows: TGTGCCAGCAGCTTCGGGACTAGCTCCTACGAGCAGTACTTC.

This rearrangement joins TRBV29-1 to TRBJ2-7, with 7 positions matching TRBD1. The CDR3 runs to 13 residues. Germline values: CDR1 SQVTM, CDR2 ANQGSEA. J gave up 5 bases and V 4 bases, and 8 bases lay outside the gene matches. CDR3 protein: CSVGTTGFDEQYF. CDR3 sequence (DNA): TGCAGCGTTGGTACGACAGGGTTTGACGAGCAGTACTTC.

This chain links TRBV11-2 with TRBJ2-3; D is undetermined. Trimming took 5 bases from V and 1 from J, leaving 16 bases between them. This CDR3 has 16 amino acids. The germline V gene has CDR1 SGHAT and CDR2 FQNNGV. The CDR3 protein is CASSPNADRGTDTQYF. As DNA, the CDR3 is TGTGCCAGCAGCCCAAACGCAGATCGGGGCACAGATACGCAGTATTTT.

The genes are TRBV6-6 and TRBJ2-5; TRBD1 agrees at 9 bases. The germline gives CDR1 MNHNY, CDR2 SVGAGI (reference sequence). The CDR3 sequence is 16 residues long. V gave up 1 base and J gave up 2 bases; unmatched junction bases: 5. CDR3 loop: CASSYFRTGVQETQYF. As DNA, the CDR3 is TGTGCCAGCAGTTACTTTCGGACAGGGGTTCAAGAGACCCAGTACTTC.

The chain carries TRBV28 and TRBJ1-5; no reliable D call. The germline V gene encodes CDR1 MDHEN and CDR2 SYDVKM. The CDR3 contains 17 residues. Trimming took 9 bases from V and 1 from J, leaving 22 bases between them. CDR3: CARNPGVSLESNQPQHF. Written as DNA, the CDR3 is TGTGCCAGGAACCCTGGGGTGAGCCTGGAGAGCAATCAGCCCCAGCATTTT.